Shown below are 9 T cell receptor beta chains from a single sample sequenced in a study of shared clonotypes between healthy human individuals (dated by TCRdb to 2018 to 2021). Receptor libraries were prepared by the immunoSEQ multiplex PCR assay. TCRdb carries this immuneACCESS record with in-frame sequences only. Its versions omit some clonotypes, under half of them owing to an unresolved V gene in the studies checked, with the rest unexplained. The sample table lists 850,000 to 1,100,000 clones, 60% to 85% of them with a count of one. Clones ranked in the top ten supply roughly 0.82% of the sample. The sample consisted of memory CD4+ T cells from PBMCs. Interpreted using the paper, the cell subset or site label stands for: CD45RA-negative fraction. These receptors originate from a young man in good health. Some clones in this sample may be carry-over from other donors' samples.

The CDR3 loop reads CASSLGSTGLAYEQYF. CDR3 sequence (DNA): TGTGCCAGCAGCTTAGGATCGACAGGGTTGGCCTACGAGCAGTACTTC. The chain links TRBV7-2 to TRBJ2-7; 7 bases are shared with TRBD1. The CDR3 has 16 amino acids. Germline CDR1 and CDR2: SGHTA and FQGNSA. V shed 1 base and J 2 bases; nucleotides not matched to a gene: 8.

This clone was recorded once. At one boundary the junction diverges from the germline segment, which might be a read error. CDR3 sequence (DNA): TGTGCCAGTAGCATAGGGACAGGGGGCGCTTACAATGAGCAGTTCTTC. Translation: CASSIGTGGAYNEQFF. The chain combines TRBV19 with TRBJ2-1; TRBD1 aligns across 12 bases. There are 16 residues in the CDR3. Germline assignment: CDR1 LNHDA and CDR2 SQIVND (reference sequence).

This clone was seen repeatedly, ten times or more. The chain joins TRBV27 to TRBJ1-1; a possible D gene is TRBD1 (6 bases). CDR1 MNHEY and CDR2 SMNVEV come from the germline V gene (reference sequence). V lost 2 bases to trimming and J lost 4 bases, with 17 bases between them. This CDR3 comprises 16 residues. This chain's CDR3 is CASSLNSVRGGTEAFF. The CDR3 nucleotides are TGTGCCAGCAGTTTAAATTCGGTGCGAGGGGGCACTGAAGCTTTCTTT.

This rearrangement joins TRBV10-1 to TRBJ2-7; 10 bases fit TRBD1. Unmatched junction bases numbered 8, after V lost 5 bases and J lost 4 bases. The CDR3 is 15 residues long. CDR1 and CDR2 from the germline V gene are WNHNN and SYGVQD (reference sequence). The CDR3 nucleotides are TGCGCCAGCAGTTCCATGACAGGGGGCCCATACGAGCAGTACTTC. Translated: CASSSMTGGPYEQYF.

The V call is TRBV12-5, the J call TRBJ2-5; possibly TRBD1 for D (5 bases). Germline CDR1 is LGHNT and CDR2 is FRNRAP. Between the trimmed V and J ends, which lost 7 bases and 5 bases, there was a span of 17 bases. CDR3 length equals 14 residues. The CDR3 nucleotides read TGTGCTAGTGCCCCTCCACAGGTACCGGAGACCCAGTACTTC. Amino acid sequence: CASAPPQVPETQYF.

The V gene is TRBV4-3, the J gene TRBJ2-5; unclear D gene. CDR1 and CDR2 (germline): LGHNA, YSLEER. Trimming took 1 base from V and 0 from J, leaving 9 bases between them. The CDR3 is 15 residues long. CDR3 region: CASSQVLGNQETQYF. The CDR3 DNA reads as TGCGCCAGCAGCCAAGTCCTAGGGAACCAAGAGACCCAGTACTTC.

V gene TRBV7-2 combines with J gene TRBJ1-1, with a possible D match to TRBD1 (6 bases). This CDR3 has 13 amino acids. CDR1 is SGHTA and CDR2 is FQGNSA in the germline V gene. V was trimmed by 5 bases and J by 8 bases, leaving 15 bases between them. This chain's CDR3 is CASSPRRGEEAFF. CDR3 coding DNA: TGTGCCAGCAGCCCCCGAAGGGGGGAAGAAGCTTTCTTT.

The chain has TRBV20-1 and TRBJ2-5; D unresolved. Germline V gene lookup returns CDR1 DFQATT and CDR2 SNEGSKA (reference sequence). Trimming pared 6 bases from V and 3 bases from J, leaving 8 bases between. The CDR3 loop spans 11 amino acids. The CDR3 loop reads CSAGSEETQYF. The DNA of the CDR3 is TGCAGTGCGGGGTCTGAAGAGACCCAGTACTTC.

Comment on this clone: A much bigger clone sits one base away, suggesting this may be a read error. This CDR3 is also generated by other DNA sequences in the sample. V is TRBV29-1 and J is TRBJ1-1; weak D call: TRBD1 (6 bases). The CDR3 length is 14 residues. Looked up from germline, CDR1 is SQVTM and CDR2 is ANQGSEA. The CDR3 DNA sequence: TGCAGCGTTGAATTTGGAGAGGGGGGGACTGAGGCTTTCTTT. As protein: CSVEFGEGGTEAFF.